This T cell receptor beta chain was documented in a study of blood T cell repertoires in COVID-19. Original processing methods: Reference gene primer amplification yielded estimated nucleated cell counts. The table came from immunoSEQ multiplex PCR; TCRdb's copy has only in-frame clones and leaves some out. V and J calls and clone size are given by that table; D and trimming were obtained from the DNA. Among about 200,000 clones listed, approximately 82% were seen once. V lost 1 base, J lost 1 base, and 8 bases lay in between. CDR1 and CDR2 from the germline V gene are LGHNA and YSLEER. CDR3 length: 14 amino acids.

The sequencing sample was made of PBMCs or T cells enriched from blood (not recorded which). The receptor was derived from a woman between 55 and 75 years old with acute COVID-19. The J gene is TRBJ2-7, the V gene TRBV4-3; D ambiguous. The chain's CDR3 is CASSQVVSSYEQYF. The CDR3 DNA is TGCGCCAGCAGCCAAGTCGTGAGTTCCTACGAGCAGTACTTC.